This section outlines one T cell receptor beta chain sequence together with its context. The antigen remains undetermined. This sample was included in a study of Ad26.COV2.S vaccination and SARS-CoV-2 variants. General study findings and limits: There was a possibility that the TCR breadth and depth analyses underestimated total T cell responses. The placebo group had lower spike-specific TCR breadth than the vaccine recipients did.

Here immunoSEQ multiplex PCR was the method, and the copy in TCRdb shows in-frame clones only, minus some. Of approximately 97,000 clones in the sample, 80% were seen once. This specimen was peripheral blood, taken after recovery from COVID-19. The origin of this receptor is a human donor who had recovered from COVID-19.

The CDR3 nucleotides are TGCGCCAGCAGCCCGCGGACTAGCGGGGGGGCCACCGGGGAGCTGTTTTTT. Residues: CASSPRTSGGATGELFF. The chain recombines TRBV5-1 with TRBJ2-2; 15 nucleotides line up with TRBD2. Trimming took 4 bases from V and 4 from J; bases not matched to a gene: 5. The germline CDR1 and CDR2 sequences are SGHRS and YFSETQ. The CDR3 is made up of 17 amino acids.